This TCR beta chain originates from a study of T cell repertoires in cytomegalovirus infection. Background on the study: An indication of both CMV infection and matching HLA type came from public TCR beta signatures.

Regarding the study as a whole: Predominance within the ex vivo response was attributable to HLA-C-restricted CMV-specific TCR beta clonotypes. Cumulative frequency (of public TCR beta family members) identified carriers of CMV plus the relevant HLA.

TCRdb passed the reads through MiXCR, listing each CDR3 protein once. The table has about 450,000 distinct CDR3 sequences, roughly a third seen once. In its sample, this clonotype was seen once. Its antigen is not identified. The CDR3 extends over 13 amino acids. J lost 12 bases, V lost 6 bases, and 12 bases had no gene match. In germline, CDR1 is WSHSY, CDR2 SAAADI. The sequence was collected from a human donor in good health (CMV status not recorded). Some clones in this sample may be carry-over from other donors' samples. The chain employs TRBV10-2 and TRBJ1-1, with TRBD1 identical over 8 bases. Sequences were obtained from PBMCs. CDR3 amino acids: CASRKQGESMTFF. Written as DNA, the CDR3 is TGCGCCAGCAGAAAACAGGGGGAAAGTATGACTTTCTTT.